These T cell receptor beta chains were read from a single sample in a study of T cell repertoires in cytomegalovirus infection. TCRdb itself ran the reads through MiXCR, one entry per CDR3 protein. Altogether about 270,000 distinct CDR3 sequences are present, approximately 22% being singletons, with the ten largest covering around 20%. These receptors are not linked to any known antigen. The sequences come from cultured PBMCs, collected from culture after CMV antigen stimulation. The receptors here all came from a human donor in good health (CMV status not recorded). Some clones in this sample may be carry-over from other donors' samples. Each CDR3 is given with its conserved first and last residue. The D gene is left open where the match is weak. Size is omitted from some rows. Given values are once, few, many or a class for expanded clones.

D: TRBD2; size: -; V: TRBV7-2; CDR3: CASSRGTTETQYF
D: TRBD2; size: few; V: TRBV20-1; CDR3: CSAQGVAGGPAETQYF
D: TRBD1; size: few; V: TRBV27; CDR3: CASSIGQGFSEQYF
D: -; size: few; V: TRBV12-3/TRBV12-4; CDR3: CASSLSRRETQYF
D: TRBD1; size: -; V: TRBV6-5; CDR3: CASSPGQVVGNEQFF
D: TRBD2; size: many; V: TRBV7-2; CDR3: CASIDIAGETDTQYF
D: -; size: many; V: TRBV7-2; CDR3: CASSSHGTGTLSYNEQFF
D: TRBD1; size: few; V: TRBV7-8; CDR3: CASSRRRPGQGTNQPQHF
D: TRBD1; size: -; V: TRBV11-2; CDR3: CASSLAGTGYDEQYF
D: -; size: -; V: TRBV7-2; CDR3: CASSFRRVQETQYF
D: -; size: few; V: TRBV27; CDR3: CASTFSGGNTYEQYF
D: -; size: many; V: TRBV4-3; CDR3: CASSQDDSRGWGLYNEQFF
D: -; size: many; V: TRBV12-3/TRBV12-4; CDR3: CASSLSNGGRIEAFF
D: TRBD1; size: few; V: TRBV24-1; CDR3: CATSDAQGVHTEAFF
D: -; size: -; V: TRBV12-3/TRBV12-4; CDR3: CASSTTRGETQYF
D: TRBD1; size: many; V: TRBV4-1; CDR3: CASSQGTGQTTINSPLHF
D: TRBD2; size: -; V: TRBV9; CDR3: CASSSMRGTSGRAVPGELFF
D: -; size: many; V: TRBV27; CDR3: CASSLASGGGSGKLFF
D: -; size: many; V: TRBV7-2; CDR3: CASSQTQSTDTQYF
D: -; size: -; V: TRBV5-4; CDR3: CASSPRTGATEAFF
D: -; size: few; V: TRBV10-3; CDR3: CAIRDLGVYNEQFF
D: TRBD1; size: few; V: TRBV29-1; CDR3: CSVHKGLGQGSYGYTF
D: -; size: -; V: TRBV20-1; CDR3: CSARDAGRSNTGELFF
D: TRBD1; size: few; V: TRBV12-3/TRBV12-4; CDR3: CASSISPGQGSHGELFF
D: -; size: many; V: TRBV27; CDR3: CASSLAGGDYGYTF
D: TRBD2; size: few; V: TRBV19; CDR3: CASSPLRTSGSPEQFF
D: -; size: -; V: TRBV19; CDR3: CASSTSASTDTQYF
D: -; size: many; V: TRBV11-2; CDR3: CASSLERGVASSYNEQFF
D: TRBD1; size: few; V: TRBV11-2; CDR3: CASRPTGASYNSPLHF
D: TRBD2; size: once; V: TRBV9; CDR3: CASSGWSSGSLGGELFF
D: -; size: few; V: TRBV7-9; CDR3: CASSLWRGGQNEKLFF
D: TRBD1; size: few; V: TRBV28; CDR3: CASIGTGDTEAFF
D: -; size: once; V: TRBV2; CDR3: CASSVAGDQETQYF
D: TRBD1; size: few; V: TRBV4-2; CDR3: CASSQDLGTGKDGYTF
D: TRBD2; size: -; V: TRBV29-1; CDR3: CGVVGVAGGGGLGNEQFF
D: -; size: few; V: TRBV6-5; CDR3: CASSSRTDSSTEKLFF
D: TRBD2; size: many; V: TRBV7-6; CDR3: CASPSGRGYNEQFF